Described below is a single TCR beta chain sequence and its context. No antigen is known for it. The sample originates from a study of T cell repertoires in cytomegalovirus infection. Study as a whole: HLA-B-restricted CMV epitopes that are well studied were used alongside recently identified HLA-C-restricted ones.

CDR1 LGHNA and CDR2 YSLEER come from the germline V gene. The CDR3 covers 17 residues. The ends lost 1 base at V and 4 bases at J; junction bases unmatched: 9. One entry per CDR3 protein results from TCRdb running MiXCR on the reads. The data hold a few hundred thousand distinct CDR3 sequences, with around 25% observed a single time. This chain joins TRBV4-3 and TRBJ2-3; TRBD2 aligns across 9 bases. The receptor comes from a human donor in good health (CMV status not recorded). Some clones in this sample may be carry-over from other donors' samples. This material consisted of cultured PBMCs, taken from culture after CMV antigen stimulation. For the CDR3, the DNA is TGCGCCAGCAGCCAAGGTCCTAGCGGGATGTGGCCAGATACGCAGTATTTT. Protein sequence: CASSQGPSGMWPDTQYF.